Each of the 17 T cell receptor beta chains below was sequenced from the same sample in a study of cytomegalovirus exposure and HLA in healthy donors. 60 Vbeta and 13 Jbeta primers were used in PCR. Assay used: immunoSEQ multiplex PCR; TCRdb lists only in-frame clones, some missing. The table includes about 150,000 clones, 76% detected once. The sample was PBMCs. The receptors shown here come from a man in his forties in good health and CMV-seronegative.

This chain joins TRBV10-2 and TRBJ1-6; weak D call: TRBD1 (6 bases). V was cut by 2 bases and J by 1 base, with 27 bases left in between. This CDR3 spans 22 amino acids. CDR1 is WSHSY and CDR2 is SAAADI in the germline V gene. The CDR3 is CASSEPSFYEGVKVSYNSPLHF. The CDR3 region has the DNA TGCGCCAGCAGTGAGCCCTCTTTTTATGAGGGGGTAAAGGTTTCCTATAATTCACCCCTCCACTTT.

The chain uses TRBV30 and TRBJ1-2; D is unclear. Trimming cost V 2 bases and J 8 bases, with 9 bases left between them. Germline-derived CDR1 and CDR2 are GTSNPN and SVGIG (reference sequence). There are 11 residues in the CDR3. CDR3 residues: CAWSLVRGYTF. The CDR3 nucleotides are TGTGCCTGGAGTCTAGTTAGGGGCTACACCTTC.

CDR3 in amino acids: CASRRTSGRNEQYF. The CDR3 coding sequence is TGTGCCAGCAGGAGGACTAGCGGGAGGAACGAGCAGTACTTC. The chain uses TRBV27 and TRBJ2-7; 14 bases agree with TRBD2. The length of the CDR3 is 14 residues. V lost 6 bases to trimming and J lost 5 bases; unmatched junction nucleotides: 3. Germline CDR1 and CDR2: MNHEY and SMNVEV (reference sequence).

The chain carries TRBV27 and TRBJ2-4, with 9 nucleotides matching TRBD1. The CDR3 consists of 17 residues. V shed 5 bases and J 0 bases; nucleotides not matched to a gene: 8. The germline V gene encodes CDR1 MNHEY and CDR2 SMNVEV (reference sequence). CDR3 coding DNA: TGTGCCAGCAGTCCGCCGACAGGGGGGCTAGCCAAAAACATTCAGTACTTC. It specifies CASSPPTGGLAKNIQYF.

This chain's CDR3 is CASSRRLAGGELFF. CDR3 nucleotide sequence: TGTGCCAGCAGCAGACGACTAGCGGGCGGGGAGCTGTTTTTT. The gene calls are TRBV21-1 and TRBJ2-2; the table names TRBD2, a call not compared with the DNA. TRBV21-1 is a known pseudogene. This CDR3 has 14 residues.

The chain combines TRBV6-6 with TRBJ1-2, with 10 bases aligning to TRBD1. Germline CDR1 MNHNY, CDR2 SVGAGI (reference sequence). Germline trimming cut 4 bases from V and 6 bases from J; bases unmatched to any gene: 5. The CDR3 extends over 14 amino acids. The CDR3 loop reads CASSSTGGDNGYTF. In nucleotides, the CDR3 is TGTGCCAGCAGTTCGACAGGGGGCGACAATGGCTACACCTTC.

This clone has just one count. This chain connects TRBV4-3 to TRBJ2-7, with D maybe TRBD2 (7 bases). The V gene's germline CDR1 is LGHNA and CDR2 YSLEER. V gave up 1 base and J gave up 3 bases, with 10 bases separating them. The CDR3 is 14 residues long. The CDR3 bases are TGCGCCAGCAGCCAAGTAGGGGGGGGCTACGAGCAGTACTTC. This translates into CASSQVGGGYEQYF.

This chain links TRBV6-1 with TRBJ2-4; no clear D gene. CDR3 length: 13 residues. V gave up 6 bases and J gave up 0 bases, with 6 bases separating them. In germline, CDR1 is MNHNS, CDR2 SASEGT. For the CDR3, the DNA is TGTGCCAGCAGAGAGCTAGCCAAAAACATTCAGTACTTC. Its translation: CASRELAKNIQYF.

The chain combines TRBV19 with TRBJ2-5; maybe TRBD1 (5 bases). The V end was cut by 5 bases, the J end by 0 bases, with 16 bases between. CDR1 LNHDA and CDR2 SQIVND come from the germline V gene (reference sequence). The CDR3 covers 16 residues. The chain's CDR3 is CASSPRRQPYQETQYF. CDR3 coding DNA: TGTGCCAGTAGTCCGCGGAGACAGCCGTACCAAGAGACCCAGTACTTC.

The CDR3 here is CAWTTGSRWGYTF. As DNA, the CDR3 is TGTGCCTGGACCACAGGGTCTAGATGGGGCTACACCTTC. The rearrangement uses TRBV30 and TRBJ1-2, with D possibly TRBD1 on 6 matching bases. This CDR3 contains 13 residues. Trimming removed 4 bases from V and 8 bases from J, with 17 bases in between. CDR1 GTSNPN and CDR2 SVGIG come from the germline V gene (reference sequence).

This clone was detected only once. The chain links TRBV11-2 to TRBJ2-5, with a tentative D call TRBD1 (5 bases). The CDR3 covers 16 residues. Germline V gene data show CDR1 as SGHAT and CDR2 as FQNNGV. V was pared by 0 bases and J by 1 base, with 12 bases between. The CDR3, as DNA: TGTGCCAGCAGCTTAGATCCGAACAGGTTCCAAGAGACCCAGTACTTC. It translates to CASSLDPNRFQETQYF.

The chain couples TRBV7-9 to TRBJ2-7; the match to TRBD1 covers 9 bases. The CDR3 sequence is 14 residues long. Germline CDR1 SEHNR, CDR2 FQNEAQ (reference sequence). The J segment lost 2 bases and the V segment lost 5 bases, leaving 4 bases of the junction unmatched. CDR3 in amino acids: CASSNTGGPYEQYF. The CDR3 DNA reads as TGTGCCAGCAGCAACACAGGGGGCCCCTACGAGCAGTACTTC.

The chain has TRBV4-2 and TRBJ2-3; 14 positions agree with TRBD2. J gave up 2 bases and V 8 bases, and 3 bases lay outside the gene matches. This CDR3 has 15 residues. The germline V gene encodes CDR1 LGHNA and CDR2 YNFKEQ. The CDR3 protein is CASGGLAGDTDTQYF. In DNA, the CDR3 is TGTGCCAGCGGGGGACTAGCGGGGGACACAGATACGCAGTATTTT.

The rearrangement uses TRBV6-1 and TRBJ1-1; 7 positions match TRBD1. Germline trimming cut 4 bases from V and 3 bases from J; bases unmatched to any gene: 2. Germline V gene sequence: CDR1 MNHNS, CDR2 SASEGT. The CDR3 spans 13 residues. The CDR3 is CASSGQGDTEAFF. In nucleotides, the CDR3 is TGTGCCAGCAGTGGACAGGGAGACACTGAAGCTTTCTTT.

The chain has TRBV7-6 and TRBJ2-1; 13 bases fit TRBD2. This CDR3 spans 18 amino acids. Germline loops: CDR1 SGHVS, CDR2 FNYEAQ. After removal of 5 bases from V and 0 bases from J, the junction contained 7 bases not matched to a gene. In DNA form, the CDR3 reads TGTGCCAGCAGCCTACGGACTAGCGGGAGTTACTCCTACAATGAGCAGTTCTTC. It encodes CASSLRTSGSYSYNEQFF.

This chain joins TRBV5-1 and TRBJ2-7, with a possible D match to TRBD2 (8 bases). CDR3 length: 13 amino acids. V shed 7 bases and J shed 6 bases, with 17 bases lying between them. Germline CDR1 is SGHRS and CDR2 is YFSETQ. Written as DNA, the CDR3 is TGCGCCAGCCAGCGGGGGCAGGGGGGCGAGCAGTACTTC. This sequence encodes CASQRGQGGEQYF.

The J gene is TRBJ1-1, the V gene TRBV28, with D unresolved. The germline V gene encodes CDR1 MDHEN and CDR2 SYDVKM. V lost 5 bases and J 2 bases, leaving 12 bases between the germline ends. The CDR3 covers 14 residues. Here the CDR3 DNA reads TGTGCCAGCAGTATTCGGGGAGAAAACACTGAAGCTTTCTTT. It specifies CASSIRGENTEAFF. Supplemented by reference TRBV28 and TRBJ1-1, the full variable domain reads DVKVTQSSRYLVKRTGEKVFLECVQDMDHENMFWYRQDPGLGLRLIYFSYDVKMKEKGDIPEGYSVSREKKERFSLILESASTNQTSMYLCASSIRGENTEAFFGQGTRLTVV.